This T cell receptor beta chain was sequenced in a study of response to subunit inactivated influenza vaccine. The CDR3 has 14 amino acids. CDR1 MNHNS and CDR2 SASEGT come from the germline V gene. V lost 7 bases to trimming and J lost 8 bases, with 17 bases between them. Comments on this clonotype: Its antigen is unknown.

TCRdb reanalysed the RT-PCR reads using MiXCR and keeps one entry per CDR3 protein. The sample shows about 780,000 distinct CDR3 sequences, roughly 20% of them seen only once. Overall study results and limits: The authors proposed limited new T cell recruitment per seasonal influenza vaccination.

The sequence derives from a man aged 45-65 years who received an inactivated influenza vaccine. The sequencing used PBMCs from blood, collected about 5 days after vaccination. The chain links TRBV6-1 to TRBJ1-4, with D perhaps matching TRBD1 (5 bases). CDR3 bases: TGTGCCAGCAAGTACGCAGGGAGAGAAGAAAAACTGTTTTTT. Translation: CASKYAGREEKLFF.